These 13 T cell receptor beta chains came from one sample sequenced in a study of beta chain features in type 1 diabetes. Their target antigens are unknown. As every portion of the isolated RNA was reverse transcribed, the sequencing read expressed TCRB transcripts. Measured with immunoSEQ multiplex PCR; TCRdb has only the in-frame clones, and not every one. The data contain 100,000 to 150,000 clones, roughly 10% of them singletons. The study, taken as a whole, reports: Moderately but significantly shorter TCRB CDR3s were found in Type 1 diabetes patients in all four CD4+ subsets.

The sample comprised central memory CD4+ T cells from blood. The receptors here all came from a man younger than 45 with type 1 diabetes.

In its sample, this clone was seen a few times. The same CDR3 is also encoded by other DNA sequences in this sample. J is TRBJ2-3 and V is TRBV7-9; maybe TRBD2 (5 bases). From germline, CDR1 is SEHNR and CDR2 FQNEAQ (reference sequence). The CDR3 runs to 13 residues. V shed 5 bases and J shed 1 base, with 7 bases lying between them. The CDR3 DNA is TGTGCCAGCAGCAGTAGCGGCACAGATACGCAGTATTTT. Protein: CASSSSGTDTQYF.

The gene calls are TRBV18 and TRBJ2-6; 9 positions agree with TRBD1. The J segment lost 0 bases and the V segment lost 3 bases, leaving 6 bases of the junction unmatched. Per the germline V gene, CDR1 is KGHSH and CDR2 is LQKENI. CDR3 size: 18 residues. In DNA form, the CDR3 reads TGTGCCAGCTCACCCACAGGGGGCCATTTCTCTGGGGCCAACGTCCTGACTTTC. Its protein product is CASSPTGGHFSGANVLTF.

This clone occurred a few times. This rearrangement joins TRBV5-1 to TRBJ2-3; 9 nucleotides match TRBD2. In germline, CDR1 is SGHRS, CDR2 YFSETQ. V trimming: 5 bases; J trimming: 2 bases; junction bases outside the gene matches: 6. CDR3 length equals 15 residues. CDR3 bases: TGCGCCAGCAGTCTAGCGGGGCCATACACAGATACGCAGTATTTT. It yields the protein CASSLAGPYTDTQYF.

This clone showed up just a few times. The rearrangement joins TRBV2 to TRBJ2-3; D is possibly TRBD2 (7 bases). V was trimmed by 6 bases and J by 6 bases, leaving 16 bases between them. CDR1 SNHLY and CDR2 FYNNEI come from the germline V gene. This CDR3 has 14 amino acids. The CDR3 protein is CASRLVAGADTQYF. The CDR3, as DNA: TGTGCCAGCAGGTTGGTTGCGGGGGCCGATACGCAGTATTTT.

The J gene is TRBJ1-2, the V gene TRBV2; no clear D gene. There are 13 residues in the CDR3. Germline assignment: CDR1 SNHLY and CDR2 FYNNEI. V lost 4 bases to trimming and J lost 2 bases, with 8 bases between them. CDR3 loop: CASSAAENYGYTF. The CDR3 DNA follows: TGTGCCAGCAGTGCCGCAGAAAACTATGGCTACACCTTC.

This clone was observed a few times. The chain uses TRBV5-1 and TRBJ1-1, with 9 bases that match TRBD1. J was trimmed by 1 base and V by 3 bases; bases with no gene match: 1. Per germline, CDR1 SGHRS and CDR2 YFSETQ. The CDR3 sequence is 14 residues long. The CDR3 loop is CASSSDRGNTEAFF. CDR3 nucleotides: TGCGCCAGCAGCTCGGACAGGGGGAACACTGAAGCTTTCTTT.

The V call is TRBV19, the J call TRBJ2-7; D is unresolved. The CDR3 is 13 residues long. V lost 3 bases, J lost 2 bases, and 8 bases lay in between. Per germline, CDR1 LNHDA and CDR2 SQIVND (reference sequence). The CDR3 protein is CASSITGTYEQYF. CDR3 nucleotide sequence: TGTGCCAGTAGTATTACCGGTACCTACGAGCAGTACTTC.

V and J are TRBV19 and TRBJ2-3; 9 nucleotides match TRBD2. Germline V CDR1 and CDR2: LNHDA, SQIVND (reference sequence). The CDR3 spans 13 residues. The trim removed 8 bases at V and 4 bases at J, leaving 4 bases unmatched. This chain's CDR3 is CASRVAGADTQYF. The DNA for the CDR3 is TGTGCCAGTCGAGTAGCGGGGGCAGATACGCAGTATTTT. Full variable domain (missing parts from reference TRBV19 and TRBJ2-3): DGGITQSPKYLFRKEGQNVTLSCEQNLNHDAMYWYRQDPGQGLRLIYYSQIVNDFQKGDIAEGYSVSREKKESFPLTVTSAQKNPTAFYLCASRVAGADTQYFGPGTRLTVL.

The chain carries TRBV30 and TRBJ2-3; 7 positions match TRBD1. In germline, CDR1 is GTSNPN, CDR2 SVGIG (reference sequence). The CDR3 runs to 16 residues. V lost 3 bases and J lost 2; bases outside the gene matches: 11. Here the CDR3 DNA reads TGTGCCTGGAGCATAGAAGGGGGCTCGGCCACAGATACGCAGTATTTT. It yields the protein CAWSIEGGSATDTQYF.

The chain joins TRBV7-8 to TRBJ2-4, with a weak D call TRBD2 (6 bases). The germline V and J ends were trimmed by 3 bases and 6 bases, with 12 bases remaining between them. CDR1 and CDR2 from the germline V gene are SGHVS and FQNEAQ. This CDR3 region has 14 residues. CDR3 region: CASSLREAINIQYF. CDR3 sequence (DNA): TGTGCCAGCAGCTTGAGGGAGGCAATAAACATTCAGTACTTC. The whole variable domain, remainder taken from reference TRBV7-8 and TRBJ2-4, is GAGVSQSPRYKVAKRGQDVALRCDPISGHVSLFWYQQALGQGPEFLTYFQNEAQLDKSGLPSDRFFAERPEGSVSTLKIQRTQQEDSAVYLCASSLREAINIQYFGAGTRLSVL.

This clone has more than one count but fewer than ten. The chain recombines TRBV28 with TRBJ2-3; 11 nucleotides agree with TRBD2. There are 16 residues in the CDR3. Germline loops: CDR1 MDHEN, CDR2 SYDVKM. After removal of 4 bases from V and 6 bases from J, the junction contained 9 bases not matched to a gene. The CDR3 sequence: CASSSQIAGGLDTQYF. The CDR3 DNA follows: TGTGCCAGCAGTTCCCAGATAGCGGGGGGGCTTGATACGCAGTATTTT.

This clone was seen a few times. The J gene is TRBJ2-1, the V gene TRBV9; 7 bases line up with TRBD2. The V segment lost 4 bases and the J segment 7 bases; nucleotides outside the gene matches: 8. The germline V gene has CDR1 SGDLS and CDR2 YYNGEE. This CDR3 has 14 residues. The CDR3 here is CASSPGLKMNEQFF. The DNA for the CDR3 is TGTGCCAGCAGCCCGGGACTAAAAATGAATGAGCAGTTCTTC.

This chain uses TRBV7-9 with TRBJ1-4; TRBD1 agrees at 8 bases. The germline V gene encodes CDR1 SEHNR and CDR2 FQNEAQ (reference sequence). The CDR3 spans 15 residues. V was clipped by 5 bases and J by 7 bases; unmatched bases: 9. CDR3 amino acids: CASSLGTGGFEKLFF. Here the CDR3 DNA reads TGTGCCAGCAGCCTAGGCACAGGGGGGTTTGAAAAACTGTTTTTT.